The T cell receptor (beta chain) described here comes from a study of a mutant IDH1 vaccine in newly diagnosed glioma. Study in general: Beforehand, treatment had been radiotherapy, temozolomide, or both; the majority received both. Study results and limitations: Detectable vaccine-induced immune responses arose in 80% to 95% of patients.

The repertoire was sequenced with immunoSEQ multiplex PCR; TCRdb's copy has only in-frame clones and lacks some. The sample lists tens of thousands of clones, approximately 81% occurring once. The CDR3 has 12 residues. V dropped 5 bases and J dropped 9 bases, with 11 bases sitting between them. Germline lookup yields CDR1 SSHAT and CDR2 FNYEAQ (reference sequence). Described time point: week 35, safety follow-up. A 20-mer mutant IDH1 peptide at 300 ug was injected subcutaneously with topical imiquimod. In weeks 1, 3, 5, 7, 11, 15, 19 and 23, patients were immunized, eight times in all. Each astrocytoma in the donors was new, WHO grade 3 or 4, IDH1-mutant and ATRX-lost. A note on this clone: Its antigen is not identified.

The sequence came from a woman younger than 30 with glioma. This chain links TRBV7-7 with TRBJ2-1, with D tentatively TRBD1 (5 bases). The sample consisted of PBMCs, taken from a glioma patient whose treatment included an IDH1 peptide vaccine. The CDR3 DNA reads TGTGCCAGCAGCGCCAGGGTTGGTGAGCAGTTCTTC. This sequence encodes CASSARVGEQFF.